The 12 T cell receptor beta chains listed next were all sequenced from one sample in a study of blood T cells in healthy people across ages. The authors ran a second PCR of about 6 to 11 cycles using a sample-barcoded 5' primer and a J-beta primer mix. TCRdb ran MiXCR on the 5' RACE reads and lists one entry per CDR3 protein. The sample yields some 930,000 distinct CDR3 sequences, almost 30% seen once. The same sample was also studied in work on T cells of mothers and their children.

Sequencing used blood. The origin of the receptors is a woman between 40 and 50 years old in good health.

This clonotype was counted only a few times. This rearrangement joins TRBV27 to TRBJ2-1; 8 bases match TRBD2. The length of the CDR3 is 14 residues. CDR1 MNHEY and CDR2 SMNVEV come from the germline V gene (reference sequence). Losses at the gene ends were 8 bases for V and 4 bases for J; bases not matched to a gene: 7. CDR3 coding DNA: TGTGCCAGCGGCATCGGGGGGGGATACAATGAGCAGTTCTTC. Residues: CASGIGGGYNEQFF.

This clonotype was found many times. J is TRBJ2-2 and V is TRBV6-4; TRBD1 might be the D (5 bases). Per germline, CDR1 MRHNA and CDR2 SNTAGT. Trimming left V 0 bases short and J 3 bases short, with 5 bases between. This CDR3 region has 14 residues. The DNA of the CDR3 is TGTGCCAGCAGTGACTCCAGGGACACCGGGGAGCTGTTTTTT. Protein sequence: CASSDSRDTGELFF.

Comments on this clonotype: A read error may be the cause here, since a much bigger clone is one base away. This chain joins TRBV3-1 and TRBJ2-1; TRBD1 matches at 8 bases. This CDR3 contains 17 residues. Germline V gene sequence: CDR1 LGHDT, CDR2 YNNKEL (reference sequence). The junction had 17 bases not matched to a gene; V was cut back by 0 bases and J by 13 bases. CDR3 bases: TGTGCCAGCAGCCAAGATATACCCAGGGGGCAAGGAGAGACCCAGTTCTTC. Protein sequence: CASSQDIPRGQGETQFF.

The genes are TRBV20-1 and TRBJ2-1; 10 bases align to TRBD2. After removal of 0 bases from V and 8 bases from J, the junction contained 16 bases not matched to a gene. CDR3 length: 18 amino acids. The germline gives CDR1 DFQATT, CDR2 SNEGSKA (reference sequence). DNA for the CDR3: TGCAGTGCTAGAGATCCCGTAACTTTAGCGGGGGGATGGGATGAGCAGTTCTTC. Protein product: CSARDPVTLAGGWDEQFF.

DNA for the CDR3: TGTGCCAGCAGCCAAGCTAGGGCAGGGGGTAAAGGTGAGCAGTACTTC. This encodes CASSQARAGGKGEQYF. V usage is TRBV3-1 and J usage is TRBJ2-4; 7 nucleotides match TRBD1. The CDR3 has 16 amino acids. Germline loops: CDR1 LGHDT, CDR2 YNNKEL (reference sequence). The ends lost 1 base at V and 13 bases at J; junction bases unmatched: 16.

CDR3 coding DNA: TGTGCCAGCAGCGACCCAGGTTCATGGGAGACCCAGTACTTC. Its translation is CASSDPGSWETQYF. This rearrangement joins TRBV7-6 to TRBJ2-7; D not certain. The DNA end is a closer match to TRBJ2-5, so the J assignment may be wrong. CDR1 SGHVS and CDR2 FNYEAQ come from the germline V gene. CDR3 length equals 14 residues.

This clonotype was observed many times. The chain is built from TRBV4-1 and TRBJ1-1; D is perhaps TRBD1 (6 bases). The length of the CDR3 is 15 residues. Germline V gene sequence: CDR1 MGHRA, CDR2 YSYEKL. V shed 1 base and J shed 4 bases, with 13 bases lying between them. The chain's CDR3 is CASSQGPRGATEAFF. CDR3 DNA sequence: TGCGCCAGCAGCCAAGGGCCCCGGGGGGCCACTGAAGCTTTCTTT.

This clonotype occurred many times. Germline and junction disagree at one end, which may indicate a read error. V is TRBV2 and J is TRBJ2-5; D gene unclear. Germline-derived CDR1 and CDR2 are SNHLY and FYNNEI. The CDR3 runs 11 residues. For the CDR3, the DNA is TGTGCCAGCAGCGAAGGAGAGACCCAGTACTTC. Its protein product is CASSEGETQYF.

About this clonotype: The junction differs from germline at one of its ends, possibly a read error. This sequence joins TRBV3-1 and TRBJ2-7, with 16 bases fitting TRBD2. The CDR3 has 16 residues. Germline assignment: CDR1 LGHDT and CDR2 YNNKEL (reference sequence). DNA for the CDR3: TGTGCCAGCAGCCAGGGACTAGCGGGGGGGCTCCACGAGCGGTACTTC. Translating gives CASSQGLAGGLHERYF.

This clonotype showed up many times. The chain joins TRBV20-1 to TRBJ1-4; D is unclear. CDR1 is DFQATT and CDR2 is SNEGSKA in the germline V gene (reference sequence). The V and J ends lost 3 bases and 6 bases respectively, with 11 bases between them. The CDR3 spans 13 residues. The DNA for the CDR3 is TGCAGTGCTAGGAGTAGGGTAGATGAAAAACTGTTTTTT. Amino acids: CSARSRVDEKLFF.

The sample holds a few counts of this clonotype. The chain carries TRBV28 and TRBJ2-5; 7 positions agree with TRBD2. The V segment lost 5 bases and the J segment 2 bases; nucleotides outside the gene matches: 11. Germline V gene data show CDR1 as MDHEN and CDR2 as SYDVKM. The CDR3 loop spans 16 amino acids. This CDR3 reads CASSTLLRGRQETQYF. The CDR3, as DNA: TGTGCCAGCAGTACCCTGCTGCGCGGGAGACAAGAGACCCAGTACTTC.

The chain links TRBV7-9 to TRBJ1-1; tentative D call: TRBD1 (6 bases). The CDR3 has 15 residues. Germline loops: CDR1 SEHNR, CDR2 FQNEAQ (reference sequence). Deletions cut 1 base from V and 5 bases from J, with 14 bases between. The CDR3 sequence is CASSLERGGVTEAFF. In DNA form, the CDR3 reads TGTGCCAGCAGCTTAGAGAGAGGGGGAGTGACTGAAGCTTTCTTT.